This T cell receptor beta chain was observed in a study of CD8+CD57+ T cells in acquired aplastic anemia. Findings of the study overall: Patients and controls turned out to have approximately 29 CD8+ CDR3 sequences in common.

According to the study, genomic DNA was the template for TCR beta VDJ and CDR3 profiling. Each CDR3 protein gets one entry after TCRdb re-called the reads with MiXCR. The sample lists 180,000 or so distinct CDR3 sequences; approximately 46% were seen once. Unmatched junction bases numbered 20, after V lost 12 bases and J lost 1 base. CDR3 length: 18 residues. Germline loops: CDR1 KGHDR, CDR2 SFDVKD. Remarks on this clonotype: The antigen is not known.

The chain has TRBV24-1 and TRBJ1-2, with TRBD1 identical over 9 bases. Sequences were obtained from sorted CD4+, CD8+, or CD8+CD57+ T cells (not recorded which) from PBMCs. The origin of this receptor is a human donor in good health. CDR3 sequence (DNA): TGTGCCCCACAGGGGGCCCTCACACAGGGGGGAGATAACTATGGCTACACCTTC. It yields the protein CAPQGALTQGGDNYGYTF.